This paragraph reports one T cell receptor (beta chain). Its antigen is as yet unknown. The data derive from a study of OX40 agonist ivuxolimab in advanced cancers. For the study at large: Of the patients, three showed partial responses, one with hepatocellular carcinoma and two with cutaneous melanoma.

Study results and caveats: Some patients who did not respond also had low normalized T-cell clonal expansion. Expanded peripheral T cell antigen specificity was not determined.

This table comes from immunoSEQ multiplex PCR, and its TCRdb copy is limited to in-frame clones, with some not included. Among 20,000 to 30,000 clones listed, roughly 93% were seen once. The CDR3 runs to 14 residues. Germline loops: CDR1 MNHNY, CDR2 SVGAGI (reference sequence). V was clipped by 0 bases and J by 4 bases; unmatched bases: 2. V gene TRBV6-6 combines with J gene TRBJ1-2; TRBD1 aligns across 7 bases. Here the sequenced sample was CD4+ or CD8+ T cells sorted from blood, taken in a trial of the OX40 agonist ivuxolimab. The source of this sequence is an adult with an advanced solid tumor such as melanoma, head and neck, liver or kidney cancer. The CDR3 spells CASSYSNRGYGYTF. CDR3 DNA: TGTGCCAGCAGTTACTCGAACAGGGGCTATGGCTACACCTTC.